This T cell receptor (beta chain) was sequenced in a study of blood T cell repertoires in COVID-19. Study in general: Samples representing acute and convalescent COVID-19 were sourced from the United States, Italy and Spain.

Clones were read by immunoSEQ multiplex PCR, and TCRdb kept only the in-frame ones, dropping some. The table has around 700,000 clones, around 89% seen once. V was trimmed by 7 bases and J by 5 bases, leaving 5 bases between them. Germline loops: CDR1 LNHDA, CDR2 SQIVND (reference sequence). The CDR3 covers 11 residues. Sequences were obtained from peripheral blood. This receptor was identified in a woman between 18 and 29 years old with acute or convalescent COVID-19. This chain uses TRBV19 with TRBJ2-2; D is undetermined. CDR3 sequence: CASTSTGELFF. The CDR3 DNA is TGTGCCAGTACCAGTACCGGGGAGCTGTTTTTT.